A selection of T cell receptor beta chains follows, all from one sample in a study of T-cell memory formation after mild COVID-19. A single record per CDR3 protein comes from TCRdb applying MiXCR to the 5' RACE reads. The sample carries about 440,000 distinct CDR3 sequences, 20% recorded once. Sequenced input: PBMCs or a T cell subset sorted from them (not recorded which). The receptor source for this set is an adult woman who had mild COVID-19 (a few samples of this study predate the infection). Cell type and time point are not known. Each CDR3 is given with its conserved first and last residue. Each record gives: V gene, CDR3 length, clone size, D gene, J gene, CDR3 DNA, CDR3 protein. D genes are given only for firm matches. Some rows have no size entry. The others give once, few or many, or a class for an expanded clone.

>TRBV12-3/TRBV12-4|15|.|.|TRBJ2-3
TGTGCCAGCAGTTCTGCGGCGAGGAGCACAGATACGCAGTATTTT
CASSSAARSTDTQYF
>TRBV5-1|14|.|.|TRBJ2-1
TGCGCCAATAGAAGGTCCCCGGAGAACAATGAGCAGTTCTTC
CANRRSPENNEQFF
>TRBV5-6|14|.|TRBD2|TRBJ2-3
TGTGCCAGCAGAACGACTAGCGGGGCAGATACGCAGTATTTT
CASRTTSGADTQYF
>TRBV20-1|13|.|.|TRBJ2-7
TGCAGTGCTAGTGACAACACCCCCTACGAGCAGTACTTC
CSASDNTPYEQYF
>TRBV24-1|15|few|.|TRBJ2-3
TGTGCCACCAGTGATTCGGACCCAATAACAGATACGCAGTATTTT
CATSDSDPITDTQYF
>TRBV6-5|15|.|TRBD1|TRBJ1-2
TGTGCCAGCAGTCCTAATGCGGGACAGAACTATGGCTACACCTTC
CASSPNAGQNYGYTF
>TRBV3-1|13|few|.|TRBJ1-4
TGTGCCAGCAGCCAAGGGTATGGTGAAAAACTGTTTTTT
CASSQGYGEKLFF
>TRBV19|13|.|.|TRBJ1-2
TGTGCCAGTGTCGGGGGCCACGTAAATGGCTACACCTTC
CASVGGHVNGYTF
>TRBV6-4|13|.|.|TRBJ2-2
TGTGCCAGCAGTGACACAGCCACCGGGGAGCTGTTTTTT
CASSDTATGELFF
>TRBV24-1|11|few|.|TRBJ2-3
TGTGCCACCTCCAGGGGTGGTACGCAGTATTTT
CATSRGGTQYF
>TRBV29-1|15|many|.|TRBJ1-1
TGCAGCGTTGATAATCCGGACCTAAGCTACACTGAAGCTTTCTTT
CSVDNPDLSYTEAFF